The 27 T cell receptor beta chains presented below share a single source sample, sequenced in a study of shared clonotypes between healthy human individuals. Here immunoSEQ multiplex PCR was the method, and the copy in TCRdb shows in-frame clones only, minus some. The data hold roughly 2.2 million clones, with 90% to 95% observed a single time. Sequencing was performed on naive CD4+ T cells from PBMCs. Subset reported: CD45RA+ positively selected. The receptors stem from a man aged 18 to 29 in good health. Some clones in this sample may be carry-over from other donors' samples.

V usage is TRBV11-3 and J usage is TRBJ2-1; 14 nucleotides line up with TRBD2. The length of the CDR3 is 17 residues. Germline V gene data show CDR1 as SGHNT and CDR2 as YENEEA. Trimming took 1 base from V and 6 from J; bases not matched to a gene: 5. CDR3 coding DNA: TGTGCCAGCAGCTTAGGGGCCGGACTAGCGGGAGGCAATGAGCAGTTCTTC. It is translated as CASSLGAGLAGGNEQFF.

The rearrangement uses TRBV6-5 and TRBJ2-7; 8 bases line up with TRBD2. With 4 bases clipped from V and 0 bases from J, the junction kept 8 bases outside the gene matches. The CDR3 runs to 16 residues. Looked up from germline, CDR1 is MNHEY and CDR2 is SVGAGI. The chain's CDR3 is CASSSLLGTSSYEQYF. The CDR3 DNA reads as TGTGCCAGCAGTTCTTTACTAGGGACTAGCTCCTACGAGCAGTACTTC.

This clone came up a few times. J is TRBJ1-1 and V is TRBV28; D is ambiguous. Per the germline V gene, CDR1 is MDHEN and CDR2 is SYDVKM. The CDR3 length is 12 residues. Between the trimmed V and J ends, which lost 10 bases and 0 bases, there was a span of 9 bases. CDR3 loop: CATGPLNTEAFF. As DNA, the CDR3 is TGTGCCACCGGACCCCTGAACACTGAAGCTTTCTTT.

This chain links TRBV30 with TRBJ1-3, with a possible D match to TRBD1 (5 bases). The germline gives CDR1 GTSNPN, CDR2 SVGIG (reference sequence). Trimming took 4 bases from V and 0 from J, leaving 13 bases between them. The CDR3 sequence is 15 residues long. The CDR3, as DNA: TGTGCCTGGACCTGGGGCAGGAGCTCTGGAAACACCATATATTTT. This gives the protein CAWTWGRSSGNTIYF.

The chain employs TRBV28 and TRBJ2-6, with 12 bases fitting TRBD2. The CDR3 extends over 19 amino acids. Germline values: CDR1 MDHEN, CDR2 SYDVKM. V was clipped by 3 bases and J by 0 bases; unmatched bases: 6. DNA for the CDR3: TGTGCCAGCAGTTTTACCCGACTAGCGGGAGTCTCTGGGGCCAACGTCCTGACTTTC. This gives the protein CASSFTRLAGVSGANVLTF.

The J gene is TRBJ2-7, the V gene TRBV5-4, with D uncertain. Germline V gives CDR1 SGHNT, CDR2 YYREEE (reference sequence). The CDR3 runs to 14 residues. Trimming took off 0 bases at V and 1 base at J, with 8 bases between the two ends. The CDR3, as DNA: TGTGCCAGCAGCTTGGGGGCCTTATCCTACGAGCAGTACTTC. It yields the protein CASSLGALSYEQYF. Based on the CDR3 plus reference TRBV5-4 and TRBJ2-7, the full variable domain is ETGVTQSPTHLIKTRGQQVTLRCSSQSGHNTVSWYQQALGQGPQFIFQYYREEENGRGNFPPRFSGLQFPNYSSELNVNALELDDSALYLCASSLGALSYEQYFGPGTRLTVT.

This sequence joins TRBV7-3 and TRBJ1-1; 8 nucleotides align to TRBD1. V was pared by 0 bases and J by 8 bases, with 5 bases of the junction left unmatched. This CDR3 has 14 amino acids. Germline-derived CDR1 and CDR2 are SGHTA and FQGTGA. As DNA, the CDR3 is TGTGCCAGCAGCTTAACAGCAGGGGGCGAGGAAGCTTTCTTT. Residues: CASSLTAGGEEAFF. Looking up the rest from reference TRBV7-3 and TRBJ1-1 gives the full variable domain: GAGVSQTPSNKVTEKGKYVELRCDPISGHTALYWYRQSLGQGPEFLIYFQGTGAADDSGLPNDRFFAVRPEGSVSTLKIQRTERGDSAVYLCASSLTAGGEEAFFGQGTRLTVV.

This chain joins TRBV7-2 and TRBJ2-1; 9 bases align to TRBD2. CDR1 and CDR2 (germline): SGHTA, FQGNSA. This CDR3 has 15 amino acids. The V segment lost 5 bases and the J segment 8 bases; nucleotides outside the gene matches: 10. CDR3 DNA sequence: TGTGCCAGCAGCCGGACGGGACTAGCCAACGATGAGCAGTTCTTC. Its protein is CASSRTGLANDEQFF.

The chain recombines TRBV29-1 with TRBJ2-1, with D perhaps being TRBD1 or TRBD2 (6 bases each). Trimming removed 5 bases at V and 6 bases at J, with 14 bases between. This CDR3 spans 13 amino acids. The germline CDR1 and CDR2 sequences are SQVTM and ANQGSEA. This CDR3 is CSVRTKGGNEQFF. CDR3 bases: TGCAGCGTTAGGACAAAGGGGGGCAATGAGCAGTTCTTC.

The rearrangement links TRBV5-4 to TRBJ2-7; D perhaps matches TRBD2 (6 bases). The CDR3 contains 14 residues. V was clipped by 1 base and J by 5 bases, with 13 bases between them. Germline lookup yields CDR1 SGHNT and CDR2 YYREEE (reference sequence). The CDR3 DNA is TGTGCCAGCAGCTTGCCAGGAGGGGTACACGAGCAGTACTTC. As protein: CASSLPGGVHEQYF.

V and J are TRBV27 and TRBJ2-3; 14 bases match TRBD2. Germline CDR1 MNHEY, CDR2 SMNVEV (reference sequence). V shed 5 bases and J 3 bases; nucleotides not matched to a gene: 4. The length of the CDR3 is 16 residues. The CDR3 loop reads CASSGLAGGGTDTQYF. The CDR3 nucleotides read TGTGCCAGCAGTGGACTAGCGGGAGGTGGGACAGATACGCAGTATTTT.

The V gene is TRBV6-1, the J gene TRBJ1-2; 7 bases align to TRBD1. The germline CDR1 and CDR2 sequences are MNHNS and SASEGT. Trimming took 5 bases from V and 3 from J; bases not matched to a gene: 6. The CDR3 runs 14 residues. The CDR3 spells CASSRQGPDYGYTF. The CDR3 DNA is TGTGCCAGCAGTCGACAGGGCCCGGACTATGGCTACACCTTC.

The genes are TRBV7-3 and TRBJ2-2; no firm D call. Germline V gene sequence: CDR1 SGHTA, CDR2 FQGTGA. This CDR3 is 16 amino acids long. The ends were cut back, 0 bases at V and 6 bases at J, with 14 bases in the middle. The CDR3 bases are TGTGCCAGCAGCTTAACGCCTAGTTGGACCGCCGGGGAGCTGTTTTTT. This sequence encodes CASSLTPSWTAGELFF.

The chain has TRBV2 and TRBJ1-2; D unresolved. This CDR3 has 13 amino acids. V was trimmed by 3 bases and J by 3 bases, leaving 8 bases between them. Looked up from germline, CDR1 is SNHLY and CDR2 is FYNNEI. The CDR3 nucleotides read TGTGCCAGCAGTGACCACAGAGACTATGGCTACACCTTC. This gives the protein CASSDHRDYGYTF.

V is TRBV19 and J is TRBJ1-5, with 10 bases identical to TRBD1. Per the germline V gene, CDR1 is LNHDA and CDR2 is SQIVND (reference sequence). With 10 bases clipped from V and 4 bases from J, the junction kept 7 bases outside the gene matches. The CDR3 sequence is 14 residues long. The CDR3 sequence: CATRQGAGNQPQHF. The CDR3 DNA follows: TGTGCCACCCGACAGGGGGCAGGGAATCAGCCCCAGCATTTT.

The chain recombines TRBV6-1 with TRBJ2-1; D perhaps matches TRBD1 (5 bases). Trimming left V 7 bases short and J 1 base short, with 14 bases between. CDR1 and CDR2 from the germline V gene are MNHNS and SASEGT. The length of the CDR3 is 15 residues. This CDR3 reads CASKPRAGSYNEQFF. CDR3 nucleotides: TGTGCCAGCAAACCTCGGGCAGGGTCCTACAATGAGCAGTTCTTC.

The CDR3, as DNA: TGTGCCAGCAGTTTCTTCAGGCTAGCGGAACTCACCGGGGAGCTGTTTTTT. Translating gives CASSFFRLAELTGELFF. The chain uses TRBV28 and TRBJ2-2; 7 nucleotides match TRBD2. This CDR3 is 17 amino acids long. Germline V lookup: CDR1 MDHEN, CDR2 SYDVKM. J was trimmed by 4 bases and V by 3 bases; bases with no gene match: 11.

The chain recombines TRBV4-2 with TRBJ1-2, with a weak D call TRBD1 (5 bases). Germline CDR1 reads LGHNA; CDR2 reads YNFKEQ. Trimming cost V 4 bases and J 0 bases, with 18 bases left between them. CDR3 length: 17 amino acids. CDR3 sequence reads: CASSLTGTASPNYGYTF. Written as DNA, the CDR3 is TGTGCCAGCAGCCTTACCGGGACGGCTTCCCCTAACTATGGCTACACCTTC.

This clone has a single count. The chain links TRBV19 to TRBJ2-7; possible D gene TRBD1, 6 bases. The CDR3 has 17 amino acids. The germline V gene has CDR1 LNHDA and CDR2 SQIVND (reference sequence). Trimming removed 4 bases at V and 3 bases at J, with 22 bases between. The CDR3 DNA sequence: TGTGCCAGTAGTACAAAAGCGACAGGTTCCGGGTACTACGAGCAGTACTTC. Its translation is CASSTKATGSGYYEQYF.

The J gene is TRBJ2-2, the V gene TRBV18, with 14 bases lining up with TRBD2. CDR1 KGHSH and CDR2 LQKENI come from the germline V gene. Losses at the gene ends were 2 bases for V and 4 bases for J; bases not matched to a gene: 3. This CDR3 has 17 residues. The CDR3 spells CASSPGTSGSSTGELFF. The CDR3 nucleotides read TGTGCCAGCTCACCAGGGACTAGCGGGAGTAGCACCGGGGAGCTGTTTTTT.

The CDR3 bases are TGCGCCAGCAGCCAAGACGCTAGCCCGAGCTCCTACAATGAGCAGTTCTTC. Its protein is CASSQDASPSSYNEQFF. V usage is TRBV4-3 and J usage is TRBJ2-1; a weak D match, TRBD2 (5 bases). The CDR3 contains 17 residues. Trimming left V 0 bases short and J 0 bases short, with 12 bases between. The germline CDR1 and CDR2 sequences are LGHNA and YSLEER.

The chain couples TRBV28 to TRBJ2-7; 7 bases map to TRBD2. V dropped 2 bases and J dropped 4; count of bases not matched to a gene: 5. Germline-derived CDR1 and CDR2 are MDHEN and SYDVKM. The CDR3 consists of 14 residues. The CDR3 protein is CASSLSGTDYEQYF. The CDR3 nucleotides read TGTGCCAGCAGTTTAAGCGGGACTGATTACGAGCAGTACTTC.

The CDR3 spells CASSIFVGGPLDEQYF. Here the CDR3 DNA reads TGTGCCAGTAGTATCTTCGTGGGAGGGCCTCTCGACGAGCAGTACTTC. This chain uses TRBV19 with TRBJ2-7, with TRBD2 identical over 7 bases. V dropped 3 bases and J dropped 5; count of bases not matched to a gene: 13. This CDR3 spans 16 amino acids. CDR1 is LNHDA and CDR2 is SQIVND in the germline V gene (reference sequence).

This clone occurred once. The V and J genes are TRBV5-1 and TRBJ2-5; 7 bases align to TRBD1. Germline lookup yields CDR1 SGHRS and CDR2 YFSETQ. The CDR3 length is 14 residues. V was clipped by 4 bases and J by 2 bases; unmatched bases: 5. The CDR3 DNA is TGCGCCAGCAGCCTCGAGGGGGCTCAAGAGACCCAGTACTTC. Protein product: CASSLEGAQETQYF. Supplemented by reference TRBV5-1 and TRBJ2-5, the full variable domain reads KAGVTQTPRYLIKTRGQQVTLSCSPISGHRSVSWYQQTPGQGLQFLFEYFSETQRNKGNFPGRFSGRQFSNSRSEMNVSTLELGDSALYLCASSLEGAQETQYFGPGTRLLVL.

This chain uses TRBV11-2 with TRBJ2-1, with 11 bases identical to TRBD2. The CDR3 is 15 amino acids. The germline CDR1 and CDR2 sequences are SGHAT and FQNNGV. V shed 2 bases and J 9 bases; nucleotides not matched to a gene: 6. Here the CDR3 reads CASSLTSGRVGEQFF. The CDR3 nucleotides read TGTGCCAGCAGCTTAACTAGCGGGAGAGTGGGTGAGCAGTTCTTC.

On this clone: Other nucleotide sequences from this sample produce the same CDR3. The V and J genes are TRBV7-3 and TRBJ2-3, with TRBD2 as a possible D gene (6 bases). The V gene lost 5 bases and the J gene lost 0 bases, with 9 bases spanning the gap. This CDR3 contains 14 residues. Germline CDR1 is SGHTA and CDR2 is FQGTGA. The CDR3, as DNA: TGTGCCAGCAGCGTCAGCGGGAGCACAGATACGCAGTATTTT. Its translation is CASSVSGSTDTQYF.

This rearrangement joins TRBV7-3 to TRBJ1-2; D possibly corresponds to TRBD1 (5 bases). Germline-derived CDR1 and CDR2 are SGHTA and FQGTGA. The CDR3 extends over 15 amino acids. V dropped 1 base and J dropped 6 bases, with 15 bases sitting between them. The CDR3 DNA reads TGTGCCAGCAGCTTAAGAGGGACCGAAGGCGATGGCTACACCTTC. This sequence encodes CASSLRGTEGDGYTF.